This T cell receptor (beta chain) derives from a study of T cell responses to AZD1222 COVID-19 vaccine (dated by TCRdb to the early 2020s). Notes on the research overall: A total of more than 230 trial participants underwent TCR sequencing, of whom about 200 had received two doses of AZD1222 and roughly 26 had received two doses of the MenACWY control vaccine. Trial participants were enrolled by age into subgroups of 18-55, 56-69 and 70-plus years, and around 150, 29 and 61 TCR-sequenced participants, respectively, were included in these subgroups. The study at large found these results: Only six AZD1222 recipients were SARS-CoV-2 seropositive at baseline, limiting conclusions about previously exposed vaccinees. Vaccine-associated CD4 TCRs spanned the whole spike protein, with dominant responses in regions 160-218 and 743-854. After two AZD1222 doses, both the breadth and the depth of spike-specific TCRs were significantly higher than at day 0 and than in MenACWY recipients. Because no samples from the day 14 peak response were available, repertoires could be characterized only after the peak T cell response. Participants were mostly white British and included more females than males, and it was suggested by the authors that clonal diversity may have been underestimated. In the small 56-69-year group, the increase in depth fell short of significance, most likely because of low power. Epitopes outside the regions mutated in the B.1.351 and B.1.1.7 variants were reportedly recognized by nearly half of the unique spike-specific TCRs.

The CDR3 spans 17 residues, from the cysteine through the phenylalanine. The kept DNA is CDR3 alone, 51 bases in frame from the first base. V is clipped by 1 base and J by 12 bases, and the sequence between their germline boundaries is 23 bases long. CDR1 SGDLS and CDR2 YYNGEE were looked up in the germline V gene. The CDR3 regions of human TCRbeta chains were analyzed by immunosequencing. The study's own analysis went as follows. TCRs in the repertoires were matched against a reference library of SARS-CoV-2-specific TCRs that had been generated with the MIRA antigen-specificity platform. Breadth was defined as the fraction of unique TCRs that were SARS-CoV-2-associated, and depth was defined as the fraction of total T cells that were SARS-CoV-2-associated. Using the MIRA data, each spike-specific TCR was assigned both to the spike region to which the TCR was reactive and to a CD4 or CD8 class. Log10-transformed breadth and depth values were compared by one-way ANOVA with Sidak's multiple comparisons tests. TCRdb re-hosts the immuneACCESS table, in-frame sequences only. Its copies lack some clones; in the studies checked, an unresolved V gene accounts for under half of them, and the cause for the rest is not known. The V and J calls and clone size were taken over from that table, and D and trimming were inferred from the DNA. The sample table records fewer than 150,000 clones; 89% of these occur just once. The ten top clones hold roughly a tenth of the sample.

Reading the label with the study, this specimen's time point is: about 28 days (+/-7) after the second vaccine dose. AZD1222 recipients whose second dose came at about 4 weeks and those whose second dose came at about 12 weeks were combined into one group, since spike-specific TCR depth and breadth did not differ between the two schedules. The vaccinee samples were drawn from two UK trials, COV001 and COV002, one of which was a single-blind randomized controlled phase 2/3 trial testing AZD1222 (ChAdOx1 nCoV-19) in healthy adults. For TCRbeta chain sequencing, PBMC samples from trial participants were taken at day 0 and at day 28 after the second dose. With respect to this clone: The antigen it binds to is not known. No much larger clone is present one base from it, and per-base qualities are unavailable.

The starting material was peripheral blood, obtained 28 days after the second AZD1222 dose. The rearrangement combines TRBV9 with TRBJ1-6, and TRBD1 may be the D gene, going by 5 matching bases. The receptor comes from an adult who received the AZD1222 COVID-19 vaccine. The encoded CDR3 is CASSVSGRAGPWGPLHF. The nucleotides are TGTGCCAGCAGCGTATCAGGGAGGGCAGGACCCTGGGGACCCCTCCACTTT.